This T cell receptor beta chain came from a study of blood T cell repertoires in COVID-19. The wider study: The United States, Italy and Spain provided the acute and convalescent COVID-19 samples. The analysed material was cDNA or gDNA that came from T cells, B-cell-depleted T cells, or PBMCs.

Participant ages covered about 18 to 89 years across about two dozen US areas. Assay: immunoSEQ multiplex PCR; the TCRdb copy retains only in-frame clones and omits some. The sample yields fewer than 350,000 clones, 65% to 90% seen once. From germline, CDR1 is SGDLS and CDR2 YYNGEE. J gave up 4 bases and V 2 bases, and 5 bases lay outside the gene matches. This CDR3 has 15 amino acids. The origin of this receptor is a woman aged 35 to 49 with acute COVID-19. The chain employs TRBV9 and TRBJ1-1; 10 positions agree with TRBD1. The material sequenced was PBMCs or T cells enriched from blood (not recorded which). CDR3 sequence: CASSVGTGVPTEAFF. The CDR3 DNA reads as TGTGCCAGCAGCGTCGGGACAGGGGTGCCCACTGAAGCTTTCTTT. The full variable domain, its missing parts supplied by reference TRBV9 and TRBJ1-1, is DSGVTQTPKHLITATGQRVTLRCSPRSGDLSVYWYQQSLDQGLQFLIQYYNGEERAKGNILERFSAQQFPDLHSELNLSSLELGDSALYFCASSVGTGVPTEAFFGQGTRLTVV.